This is a list of T cell receptor beta chains from one sample in a study of beta chain features in type 1 diabetes. Here immunoSEQ multiplex PCR was the method, and the copy in TCRdb shows in-frame clones only, minus some. The data show 810,000 or so clones, 15% to 20% seen once. The sample taken for sequencing was naive CD4+ T cells from blood. Receptors were obtained from a woman younger than 30 in good health. Each CDR3 is given with its conserved first and last residue. Fields, in order: V gene, CDR3 length, D gene, clone size, J gene, CDR3 protein, CDR3 DNA. D genes are given only for firm matches. Where a row states a size, it is once, few, many or the class of an expanded clone; other rows omit it.

V gene: TRBV7-6
CDR3 length: 19
D gene: TRBD2
clone size: NA
J gene: TRBJ2-3
CDR3 protein: CASSRLGLAGGRITDTQYF
CDR3 DNA: TGTGCCAGCAGCCGTCTTGGACTAGCGGGAGGCCGTATCACAGATACGCAGTATTTT

V gene: TRBV2
CDR3 length: 14
D gene: NA
clone size: NA
J gene: TRBJ2-2
CDR3 protein: CASSVSGASGELFF
CDR3 DNA: TGTGCCAGCAGTGTTTCGGGGGCGTCCGGGGAGCTGTTTTTT

V gene: TRBV9
CDR3 length: 15
D gene: TRBD2
clone size: few
J gene: TRBJ2-1
CDR3 protein: CASRPGSGRGYEQFF
CDR3 DNA: TGTGCCAGCAGACCAGGGAGCGGGAGAGGGTATGAGCAGTTCTTC

V gene: TRBV5-4
CDR3 length: 16
D gene: TRBD1
clone size: NA
J gene: TRBJ1-2
CDR3 protein: CASSWYVGQGADGYTF
CDR3 DNA: TGTGCCAGCAGCTGGTACGTGGGACAGGGCGCGGATGGCTACACCTTC

V gene: TRBV4-1
CDR3 length: 16
D gene: NA
clone size: NA
J gene: TRBJ2-5
CDR3 protein: CASSQSALGGLETQYF
CDR3 DNA: TGCGCCAGCAGCCAATCTGCTCTAGGGGGTTTGGAGACCCAGTACTTC

V gene: TRBV7-2
CDR3 length: 13
D gene: NA
clone size: few
J gene: TRBJ2-7
CDR3 protein: CASSLNGGYEQYF
CDR3 DNA: TGTGCCAGCAGCCTCAATGGGGGGTACGAGCAGTACTTC

V gene: TRBV7-9
CDR3 length: 14
D gene: TRBD1
clone size: NA
J gene: TRBJ2-2
CDR3 protein: CASSYRTGYGELFF
CDR3 DNA: TGTGCCAGCAGCTATAGGACAGGGTACGGGGAGCTGTTTTTT

V gene: TRBV5-1
CDR3 length: 13
D gene: NA
clone size: NA
J gene: TRBJ2-1
CDR3 protein: CASSPSSYNEQFF
CDR3 DNA: TGCGCCAGCAGCCCTAGCTCGTACAATGAGCAGTTCTTC

V gene: TRBV10-3
CDR3 length: 14
D gene: NA
clone size: NA
J gene: TRBJ1-1
CDR3 protein: CAISEGRRNTEAFF
CDR3 DNA: TGTGCCATCAGTGAAGGCAGGAGGAACACTGAAGCTTTCTTT

V gene: TRBV7-2
CDR3 length: 17
D gene: NA
clone size: NA
J gene: TRBJ2-7
CDR3 protein: CASSLAGDWRAAYEQYF
CDR3 DNA: TGTGCCAGCAGCTTAGCCGGGGACTGGCGAGCTGCCTACGAGCAGTACTTC

V gene: TRBV21-1
CDR3 length: 14
D gene: NA
clone size: few
J gene: TRBJ2-2
CDR3 protein: CASSKGGQSGELFF
CDR3 DNA: TGTGCCAGCAGCAAAGGTGGTCAGTCCGGGGAGCTGTTTTTT

V gene: TRBV6-5
CDR3 length: 11
D gene: NA
clone size: few
J gene: TRBJ1-1
CDR3 protein: CASGLNTEAFF
CDR3 DNA: TGTGCCAGCGGGTTGAACACTGAAGCTTTCTTT

V gene: TRBV11-2
CDR3 length: 19
D gene: TRBD2
clone size: NA
J gene: TRBJ2-4
CDR3 protein: CASSPLRRVSGTRVGIQYF
CDR3 DNA: TGTGCCAGCAGCCCATTAAGGCGCGTTAGCGGGACCCGAGTTGGCATTCAGTACTTC

V gene: TRBV4-3
CDR3 length: 13
D gene: NA
clone size: NA
J gene: TRBJ1-3
CDR3 protein: CASSQETGNTIYF
CDR3 DNA: TGCGCCAGCAGCCAAGAAACTGGAAACACCATATATTTT

V gene: TRBV28
CDR3 length: 15
D gene: NA
clone size: few
J gene: TRBJ1-5
CDR3 protein: CASSLIDRRNQPQHF
CDR3 DNA: TGTGCCAGCAGTTTGATTGACAGGCGAAATCAGCCCCAGCATTTT

V gene: TRBV11-2
CDR3 length: 17
D gene: TRBD1
clone size: NA
J gene: TRBJ1-4
CDR3 protein: CASSVILGTGSIEKLFF
CDR3 DNA: TGTGCCAGCAGCGTAATTCTTGGGACAGGGAGTATTGAAAAACTGTTTTTT

V gene: TRBV18
CDR3 length: 17
D gene: NA
clone size: NA
J gene: TRBJ2-7
CDR3 protein: CASSINPARERSYEQYF
CDR3 DNA: TGTGCCAGCTCAATTAATCCTGCCCGGGAGCGGTCGTACGAGCAGTACTTC

V gene: TRBV5-1
CDR3 length: 14
D gene: TRBD2
clone size: few
J gene: TRBJ2-1
CDR3 protein: CASSFSGSPNEQFF
CDR3 DNA: TGCGCCAGCAGCTTCAGCGGGAGCCCCAATGAGCAGTTCTTC

V gene: TRBV5-4
CDR3 length: 12
D gene: TRBD1
clone size: NA
J gene: TRBJ2-5
CDR3 protein: CASSPGGQTQYF
CDR3 DNA: TGTGCCAGCAGCCCAGGGGGACAGACCCAGTACTTC

V gene: TRBV7-2
CDR3 length: 14
D gene: NA
clone size: few
J gene: TRBJ1-2
CDR3 protein: CASSGRQARYGYTF
CDR3 DNA: TGTGCCAGCAGCGGGAGACAGGCCCGCTATGGCTACACCTTC

V gene: TRBV5-1
CDR3 length: 15
D gene: NA
clone size: NA
J gene: TRBJ1-5
CDR3 protein: CASSLGTGANQPQHF
CDR3 DNA: TGCGCCAGCAGCTTGGGAACAGGTGCCAATCAGCCCCAGCATTTT

V gene: TRBV28
CDR3 length: 15
D gene: NA
clone size: NA
J gene: TRBJ1-3
CDR3 protein: CASSPARFSGNTIYF
CDR3 DNA: TGTGCCAGCAGCCCCGCGCGGTTCTCTGGAAACACCATATATTTT

V gene: TRBV6-6
CDR3 length: 16
D gene: NA
clone size: NA
J gene: TRBJ1-4
CDR3 protein: CASSYVPPRTNEKLFF
CDR3 DNA: TGTGCCAGCAGTTATGTGCCACCCCGGACTAATGAAAAACTGTTTTTT

V gene: TRBV29-1
CDR3 length: 12
D gene: NA
clone size: NA
J gene: TRBJ2-7
CDR3 protein: CSATGPGDEQYF
CDR3 DNA: TGCAGCGCCACGGGGCCAGGGGACGAGCAGTACTTC

V gene: TRBV9
CDR3 length: 15
D gene: NA
clone size: NA
J gene: TRBJ2-3
CDR3 protein: CASSTTARATDTQYF
CDR3 DNA: TGTGCCAGCAGTACAACTGCACGGGCCACAGATACGCAGTATTTT

V gene: TRBV5-1
CDR3 length: 16
D gene: TRBD1
clone size: few
J gene: TRBJ2-2
CDR3 protein: CASSLTGQTNTGELFF
CDR3 DNA: TGCGCCAGCAGCTTGACGGGACAGACAAACACCGGGGAGCTGTTTTTT

V gene: TRBV5-1
CDR3 length: 13
D gene: NA
clone size: NA
J gene: TRBJ1-1
CDR3 protein: CASSPIYQGRAFF
CDR3 DNA: TGCGCCAGCAGTCCAATCTACCAGGGCCGAGCTTTCTTT

V gene: TRBV15
CDR3 length: 15
D gene: NA
clone size: few
J gene: TRBJ2-1
CDR3 protein: CATSREGTPNNEQFF
CDR3 DNA: TGTGCCACCAGCAGAGAGGGGACACCAAACAATGAGCAGTTCTTC

V gene: TRBV20-1
CDR3 length: 11
D gene: NA
clone size: few
J gene: TRBJ2-1
CDR3 protein: CSARDPLAQFF
CDR3 DNA: TGCAGTGCTAGAGATCCACTAGCGCAGTTCTTC

V gene: TRBV6-5
CDR3 length: 15
D gene: NA
clone size: few
J gene: TRBJ2-2
CDR3 protein: CASSYPQGNTGELFF
CDR3 DNA: TGTGCCAGCAGTTACCCTCAGGGGAACACCGGGGAGCTGTTTTTT

V gene: TRBV10-3
CDR3 length: 13
D gene: NA
clone size: NA
J gene: TRBJ2-5
CDR3 protein: CAISRTDQETQYF
CDR3 DNA: TGTGCCATCAGTCGGACAGACCAAGAGACCCAGTACTTC

V gene: TRBV11-2
CDR3 length: 16
D gene: TRBD1
clone size: NA
J gene: TRBJ2-1
CDR3 protein: CASSLISGTGFFEQFF
CDR3 DNA: TGTGCCAGCAGCTTAATTTCCGGGACAGGGTTCTTTGAGCAGTTCTTC

V gene: TRBV5-4
CDR3 length: 14
D gene: NA
clone size: few
J gene: TRBJ2-5
CDR3 protein: CASSLGAVSETQYF
CDR3 DNA: TGTGCCAGCAGCTTGGGGGCGGTATCGGAGACCCAGTACTTC

V gene: TRBV6-5
CDR3 length: 14
D gene: NA
clone size: NA
J gene: TRBJ2-7
CDR3 protein: CASSSLAYSYEQYF
CDR3 DNA: TGTGCCAGCAGTTCTCTAGCGTACTCCTACGAGCAGTACTTC